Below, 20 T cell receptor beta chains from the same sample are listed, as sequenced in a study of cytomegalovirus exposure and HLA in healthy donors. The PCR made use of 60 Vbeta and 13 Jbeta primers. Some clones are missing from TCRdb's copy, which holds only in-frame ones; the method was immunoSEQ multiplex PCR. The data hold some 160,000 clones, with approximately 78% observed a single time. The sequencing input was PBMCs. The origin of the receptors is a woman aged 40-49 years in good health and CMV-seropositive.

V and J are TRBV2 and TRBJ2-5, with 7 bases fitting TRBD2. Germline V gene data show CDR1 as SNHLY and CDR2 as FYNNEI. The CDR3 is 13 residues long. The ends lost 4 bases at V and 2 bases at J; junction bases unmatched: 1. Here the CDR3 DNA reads TGTGCCAGCAGTGGGCGGGGGCAAGAGACCCAGTACTTC. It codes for CASSGRGQETQYF.

CDR3 amino acids: CASSWPALAGTLSYEQYF. In DNA, the CDR3 is TGTGCCAGCAGTTGGCCCGCACTAGCGGGAACCCTTTCCTACGAGCAGTACTTC. The chain employs TRBV28 and TRBJ2-5; 10 bases line up with TRBD2. Judging by the DNA end, TRBJ2-7 fits better; the J call may be wrong. Germline lookup yields CDR1 MDHEN and CDR2 SYDVKM. The CDR3 is 18 amino acids.

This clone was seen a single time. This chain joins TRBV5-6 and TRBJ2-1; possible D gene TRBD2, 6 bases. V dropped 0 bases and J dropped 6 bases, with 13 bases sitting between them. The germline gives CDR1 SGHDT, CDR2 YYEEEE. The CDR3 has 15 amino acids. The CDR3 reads CASSLVTSSLNEQFF. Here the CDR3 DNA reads TGTGCCAGCAGCTTGGTCACTAGCTCACTCAATGAGCAGTTCTTC.

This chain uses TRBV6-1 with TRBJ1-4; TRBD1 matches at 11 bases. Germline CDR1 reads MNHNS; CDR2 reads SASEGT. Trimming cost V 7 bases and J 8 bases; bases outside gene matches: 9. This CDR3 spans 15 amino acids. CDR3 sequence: CASTELGQGVEKLFF. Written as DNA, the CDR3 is TGTGCCAGCACCGAACTGGGACAGGGGGTGGAAAAACTGTTTTTT.

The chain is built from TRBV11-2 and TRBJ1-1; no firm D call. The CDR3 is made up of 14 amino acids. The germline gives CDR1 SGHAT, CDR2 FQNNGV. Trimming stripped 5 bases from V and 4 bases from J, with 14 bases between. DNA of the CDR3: TGTGCCAGCAGCCTCACCCGGGTGATCACTGAAGCTTTCTTT. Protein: CASSLTRVITEAFF.

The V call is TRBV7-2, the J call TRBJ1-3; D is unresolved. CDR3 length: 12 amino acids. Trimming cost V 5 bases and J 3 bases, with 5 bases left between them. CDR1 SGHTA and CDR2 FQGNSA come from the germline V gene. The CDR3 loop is CASSISGNTIYF. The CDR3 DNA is TGTGCCAGCAGCATCAGTGGAAACACCATATATTTT. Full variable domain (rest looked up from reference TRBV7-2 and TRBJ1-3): GAGVSQSPSNKVTEKGKDVELRCDPISGHTALYWYRQSLGQGLEFLIYFQGNSAPDKSGLPSDRFSAERTGGSVSTLTIQRTQQEDSAVYLCASSISGNTIYFGEGSWLTVV.

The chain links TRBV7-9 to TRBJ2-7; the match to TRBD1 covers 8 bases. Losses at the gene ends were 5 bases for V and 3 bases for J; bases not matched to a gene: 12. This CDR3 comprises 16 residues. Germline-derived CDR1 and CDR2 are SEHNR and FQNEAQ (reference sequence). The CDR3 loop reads CASSDIGQGGSYEQYF. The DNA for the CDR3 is TGTGCCAGCAGCGACATCGGACAGGGAGGAAGCTACGAGCAGTACTTC.

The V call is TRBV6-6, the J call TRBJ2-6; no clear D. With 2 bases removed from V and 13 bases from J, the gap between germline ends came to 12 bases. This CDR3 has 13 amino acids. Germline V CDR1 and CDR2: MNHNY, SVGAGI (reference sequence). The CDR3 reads CASSYILTRVLTF. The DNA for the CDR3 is TGTGCCAGCAGTTACATACTCACTCGGGTCCTGACTTTC.

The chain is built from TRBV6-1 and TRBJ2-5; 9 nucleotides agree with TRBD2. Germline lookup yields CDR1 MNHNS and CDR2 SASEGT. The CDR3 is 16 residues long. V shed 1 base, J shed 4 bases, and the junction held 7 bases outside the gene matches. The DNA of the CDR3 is TGTGCCAGCAGTGAAGTAGGCGGGAGGGTTGGAGAGACCCAGTACTTC. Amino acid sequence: CASSEVGGRVGETQYF.

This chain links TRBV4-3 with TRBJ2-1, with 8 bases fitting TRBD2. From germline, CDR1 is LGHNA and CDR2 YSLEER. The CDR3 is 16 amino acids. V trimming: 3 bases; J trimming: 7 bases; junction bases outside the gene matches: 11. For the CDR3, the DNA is TGCGCCAGCAGCCAGGGGCGGGGGGATGCTGAAAATGAGCAGTTCTTC. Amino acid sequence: CASSQGRGDAENEQFF.

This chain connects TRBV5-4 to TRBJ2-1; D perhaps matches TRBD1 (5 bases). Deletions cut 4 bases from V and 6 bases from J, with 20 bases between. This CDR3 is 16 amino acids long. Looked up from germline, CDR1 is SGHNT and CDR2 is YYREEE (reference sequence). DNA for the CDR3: TGTGCCAGCAGCGCGGATCAGGGTCTGAAGGTCAATGAGCAGTTCTTC. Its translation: CASSADQGLKVNEQFF.

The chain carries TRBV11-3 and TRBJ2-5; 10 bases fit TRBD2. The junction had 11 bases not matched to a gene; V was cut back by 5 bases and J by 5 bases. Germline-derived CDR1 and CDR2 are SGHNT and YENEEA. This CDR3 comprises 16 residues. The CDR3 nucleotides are TGTGCCAGCAGCCCTGGGCTAGCGGGAGATACGGAGACCCAGTACTTC. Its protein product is CASSPGLAGDTETQYF.

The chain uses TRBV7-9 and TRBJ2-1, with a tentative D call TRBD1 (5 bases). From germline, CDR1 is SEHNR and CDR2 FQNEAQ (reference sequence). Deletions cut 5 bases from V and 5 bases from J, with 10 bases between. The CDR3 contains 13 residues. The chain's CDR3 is CASSKFRDNEQFF. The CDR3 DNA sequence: TGTGCCAGCAGCAAGTTCAGGGACAATGAGCAGTTCTTC.

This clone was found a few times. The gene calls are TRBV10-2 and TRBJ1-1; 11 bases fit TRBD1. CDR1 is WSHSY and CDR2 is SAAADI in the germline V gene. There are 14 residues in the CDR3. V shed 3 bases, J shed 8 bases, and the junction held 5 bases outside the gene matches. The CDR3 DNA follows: TGCGCCAGCAGTGAAACGGACAGGGGGCGGGAAGCTTTCTTT. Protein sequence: CASSETDRGREAFF.

The CDR3 DNA is TGTGCCAGCAGATCTAAACAAGCGGGAGGCTCCTACAATGAGCAGTTCTTC. It encodes CASRSKQAGGSYNEQFF. The chain uses TRBV27 and TRBJ2-1, with 9 bases aligning to TRBD2. Germline loops: CDR1 MNHEY, CDR2 SMNVEV (reference sequence). V was pared by 6 bases and J by 0 bases, with 9 bases of the junction left unmatched. The CDR3 runs to 17 residues.

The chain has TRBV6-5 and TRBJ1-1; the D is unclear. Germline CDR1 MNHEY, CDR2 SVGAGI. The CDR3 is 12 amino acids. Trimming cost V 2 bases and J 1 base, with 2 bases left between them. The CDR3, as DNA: TGTGCCAGCAGTTACCGGAACACTGAAGCTTTCTTT. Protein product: CASSYRNTEAFF.

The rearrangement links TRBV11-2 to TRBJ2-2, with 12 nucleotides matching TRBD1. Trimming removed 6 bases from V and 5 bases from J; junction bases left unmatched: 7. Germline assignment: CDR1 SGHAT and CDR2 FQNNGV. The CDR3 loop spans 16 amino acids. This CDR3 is CASSLGQGAGTGELFF. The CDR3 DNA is TGTGCCAGCAGTCTGGGACAGGGGGCGGGAACCGGGGAGCTGTTTTTT.

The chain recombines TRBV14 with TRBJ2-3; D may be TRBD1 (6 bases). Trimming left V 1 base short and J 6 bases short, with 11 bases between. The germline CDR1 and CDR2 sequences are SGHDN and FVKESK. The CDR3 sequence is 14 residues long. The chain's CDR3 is CASSQVATGDTQYF. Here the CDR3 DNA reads TGTGCCAGCAGCCAAGTGGCTACAGGGGATACGCAGTATTTT.

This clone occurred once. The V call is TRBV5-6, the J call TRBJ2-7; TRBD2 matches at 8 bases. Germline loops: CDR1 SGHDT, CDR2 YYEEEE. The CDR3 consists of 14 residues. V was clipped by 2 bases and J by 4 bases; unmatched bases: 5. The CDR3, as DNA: TGTGCCAGCAGCTTATACGGGAGGGATTACGAGCAGTACTTC. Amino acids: CASSLYGRDYEQYF.

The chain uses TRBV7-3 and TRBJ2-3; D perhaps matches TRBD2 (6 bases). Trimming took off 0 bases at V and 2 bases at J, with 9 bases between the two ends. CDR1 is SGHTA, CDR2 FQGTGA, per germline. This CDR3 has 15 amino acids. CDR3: CASSLTGGVTDTQYF. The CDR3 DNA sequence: TGTGCCAGCAGCTTAACTGGAGGGGTCACAGATACGCAGTATTTT. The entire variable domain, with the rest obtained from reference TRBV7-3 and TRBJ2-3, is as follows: GAGVSQTPSNKVTEKGKYVELRCDPISGHTALYWYRQSLGQGPEFLIYFQGTGAADDSGLPNDRFFAVRPEGSVSTLKIQRTERGDSAVYLCASSLTGGVTDTQYFGPGTRLTVL.